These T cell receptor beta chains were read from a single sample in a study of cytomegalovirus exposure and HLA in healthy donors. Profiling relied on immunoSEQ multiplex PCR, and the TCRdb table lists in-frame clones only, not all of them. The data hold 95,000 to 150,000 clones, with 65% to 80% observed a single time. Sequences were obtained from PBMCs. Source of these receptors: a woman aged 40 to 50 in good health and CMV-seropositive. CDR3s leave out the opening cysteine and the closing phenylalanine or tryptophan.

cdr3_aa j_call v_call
ASRLVEEAF TRBJ1-1 TRBV7-9
ASCRGQTTDTQY TRBJ2-3 TRBV2
ASSPGQGNEKLF TRBJ1-4 TRBV6-1
ASSREGQGMGQPQH TRBJ1-5 TRBV2
ASTLGVNTEAF TRBJ1-1 TRBV7-2
AKDRSGTEAF TRBJ1-1 TRBV30
ASSQSGLSTDTQY TRBJ2-3 TRBV7-9
ASSLLAGGPGEQY TRBJ2-7 TRBV5-4
ASSDGQGFLDGYT TRBJ1-2 TRBV6-6
ATSVDRGNQPQH TRBJ1-5 TRBV15
ASSRDIDTGELF TRBJ2-2 TRBV14
ASSPDRGINSPLH TRBJ1-6 TRBV7-2
ASTLTRSSYNEQF TRBJ2-1 TRBV19
ASDNTGTDNYGYT TRBJ1-2 TRBV2
ASSLTPTYEQY TRBJ2-7 TRBV11-2
ASSLGLAGSYEQY TRBJ2-7 TRBV7-9
ASSIAGGLHYGYT TRBJ1-2 TRBV19
ASSVGRVGQPQH TRBJ1-5 TRBV9
ASSLIAGGPEY TRBJ2-3 TRBV7-2
ASSEDRVPANYGYT TRBJ1-2 TRBV27
ASSLWGGTYEQY TRBJ2-7 TRBV27
ASSLTGTSVLNEQF TRBJ2-1 TRBV7-7
ASSIISGTGELF TRBJ2-2 TRBV7-6
ASSESFDQPQH TRBJ1-5 TRBV6-1
ASTSDRTYMNTEAF TRBJ1-1 TRBV4-3
ASSQGLQGMAYEQY TRBJ2-7 TRBV4-3
ASSRRRAPSYEQY TRBJ2-7 TRBV6-5
ASSLSGGPGNTIY TRBJ1-3 TRBV7-2
ASSRDRELRYTQY TRBJ2-3 TRBV7-3
ASSGTGDRGFNQPQH TRBJ1-5 TRBV2
ATHTTGLSGANVLT TRBJ2-6 TRBV28
SGRDGAYEQY TRBJ2-7 TRBV29-1
ASGTGTDTQY TRBJ2-3 TRBV19
ACRRWRSDATNEKLF TRBJ1-4 TRBV30
ASSLKGLTYEQY TRBJ2-7 TRBV7-2
ASSSSGTGGGYT TRBJ1-2 TRBV27
ASSSNAHRGGNNEQF TRBJ2-1 TRBV5-1
ASSYRGAKLNYGYT TRBJ1-2 TRBV6-5
ASSILTGNTGELF TRBJ2-2 TRBV19
ASSSNTRDSVYGYT TRBJ1-2 TRBV28
ASSERENQPQH TRBJ1-5 TRBV6-1
ASRVGTGRETQY TRBJ2-5 TRBV2
ASSLPGQGLNYGYT TRBJ1-2 TRBV5-4
AWSGAGGNNYGYT TRBJ1-2 TRBV30
ASSIVGAGGDNEQF TRBJ2-1 TRBV19
ASSEPRRGTF TRBJ1-1 TRBV6-1
ASSELEAYEQY TRBJ2-7 TRBV2
SVYTSTEAF TRBJ1-1 TRBV29-1